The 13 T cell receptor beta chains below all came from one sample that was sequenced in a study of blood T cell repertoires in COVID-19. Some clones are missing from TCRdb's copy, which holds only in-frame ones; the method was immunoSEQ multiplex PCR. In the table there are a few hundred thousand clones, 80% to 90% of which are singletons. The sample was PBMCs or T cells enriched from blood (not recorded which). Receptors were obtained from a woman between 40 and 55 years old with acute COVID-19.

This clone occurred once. The CDR3 reads CATRTGLDHNEQFF. In DNA form, the CDR3 reads TGTGCCACCCGAACCGGACTAGACCACAATGAGCAGTTCTTC. The chain is built from TRBV2 and TRBJ2-1, with TRBD2 identical over 7 bases. The trim removed 10 bases at V and 5 bases at J, leaving 11 bases unmatched. Germline CDR1 and CDR2: SNHLY and FYNNEI. This CDR3 spans 14 amino acids.

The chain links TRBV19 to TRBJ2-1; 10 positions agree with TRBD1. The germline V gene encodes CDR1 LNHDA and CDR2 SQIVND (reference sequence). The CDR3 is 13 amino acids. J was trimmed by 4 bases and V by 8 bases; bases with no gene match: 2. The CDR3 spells CASSGQGYNEQFF. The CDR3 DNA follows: TGTGCCAGTTCGGGACAGGGGTACAATGAGCAGTTCTTC.

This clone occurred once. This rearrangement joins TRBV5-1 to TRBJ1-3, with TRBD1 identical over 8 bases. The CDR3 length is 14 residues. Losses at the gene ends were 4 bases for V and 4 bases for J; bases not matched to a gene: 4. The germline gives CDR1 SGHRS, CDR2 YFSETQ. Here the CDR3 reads CASSPGQGGNTIYF. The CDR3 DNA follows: TGCGCCAGCAGCCCAGGACAGGGAGGAAACACCATATATTTT.

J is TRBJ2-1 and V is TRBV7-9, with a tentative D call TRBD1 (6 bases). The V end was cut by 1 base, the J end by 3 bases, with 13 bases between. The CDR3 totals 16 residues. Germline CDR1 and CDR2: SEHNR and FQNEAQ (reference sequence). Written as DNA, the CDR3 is TGTGCCAGCAGCTTAGGGGGGCAGATAGACTACAATGAGCAGTTCTTC. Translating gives CASSLGGQIDYNEQFF.

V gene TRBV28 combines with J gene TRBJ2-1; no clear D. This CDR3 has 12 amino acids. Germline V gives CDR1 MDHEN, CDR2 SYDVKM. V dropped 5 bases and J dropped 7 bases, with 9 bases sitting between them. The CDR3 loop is CASSLDWNEQFF. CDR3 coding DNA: TGTGCCAGCAGTCTAGATTGGAATGAGCAGTTCTTC.

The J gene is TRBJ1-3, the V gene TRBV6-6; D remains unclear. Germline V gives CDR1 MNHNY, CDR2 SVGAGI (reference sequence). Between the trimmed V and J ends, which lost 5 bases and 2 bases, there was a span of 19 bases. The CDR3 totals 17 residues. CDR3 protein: CASSPTGLLGAGNTIYF. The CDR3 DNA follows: TGTGCCAGCAGTCCAACCGGACTTCTTGGTGCTGGAAACACCATATATTTT.

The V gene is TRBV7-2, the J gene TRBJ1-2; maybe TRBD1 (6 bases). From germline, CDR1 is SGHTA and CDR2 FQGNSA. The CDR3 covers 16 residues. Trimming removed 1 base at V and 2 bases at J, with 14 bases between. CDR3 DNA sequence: TGTGCCAGCAGCTTAGTAAGCGCAGGGGACAACTATGGCTACACCTTC. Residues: CASSLVSAGDNYGYTF.

In DNA form, the CDR3 reads TGTGCCAGCAGAGTCAATGGGCGGGACAGGGATCTGGGCTACACCTTC. Translating gives CASRVNGRDRDLGYTF. The chain joins TRBV28 to TRBJ1-2, with 9 nucleotides matching TRBD1. Trimming cost V 6 bases and J 8 bases; bases outside gene matches: 16. The CDR3 has 16 amino acids. The V gene's germline CDR1 is MDHEN and CDR2 SYDVKM.

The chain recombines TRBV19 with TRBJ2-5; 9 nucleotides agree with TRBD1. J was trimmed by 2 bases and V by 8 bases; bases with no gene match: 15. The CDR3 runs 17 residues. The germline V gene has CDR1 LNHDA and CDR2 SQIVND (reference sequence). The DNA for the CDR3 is TGTGCCAGTCCAGGGACAGGGACTCCTATAGAACAAGAGACCCAGTACTTC. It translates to CASPGTGTPIEQETQYF.

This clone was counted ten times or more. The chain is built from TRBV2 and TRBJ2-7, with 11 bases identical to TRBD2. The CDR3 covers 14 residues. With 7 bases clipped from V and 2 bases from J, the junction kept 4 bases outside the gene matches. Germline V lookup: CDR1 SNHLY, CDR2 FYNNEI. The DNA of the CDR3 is TGTGCCAGCAAACTAGCGGGAGCGACCTACGAGCAGTACTTC. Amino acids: CASKLAGATYEQYF.

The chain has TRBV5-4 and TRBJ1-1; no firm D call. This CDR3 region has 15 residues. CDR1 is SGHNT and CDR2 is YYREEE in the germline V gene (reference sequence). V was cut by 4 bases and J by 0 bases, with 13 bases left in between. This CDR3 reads CASSPPLGMNTEAFF. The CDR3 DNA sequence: TGTGCCAGCAGCCCCCCCCTTGGCATGAACACTGAAGCTTTCTTT.

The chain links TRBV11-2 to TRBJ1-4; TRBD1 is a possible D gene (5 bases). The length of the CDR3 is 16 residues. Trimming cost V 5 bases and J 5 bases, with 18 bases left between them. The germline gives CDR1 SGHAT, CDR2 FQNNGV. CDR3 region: CASSLIGSGINEKLFF. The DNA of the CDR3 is TGTGCCAGCAGCCTGATCGGGTCAGGGATAAATGAAAAACTGTTTTTT. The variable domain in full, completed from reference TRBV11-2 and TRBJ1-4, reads EAGVAQSPRYKIIEKRQSVAFWCNPISGHATLYWYQQILGQGPKLLIQFQNNGVVDDSQLPKDRFSAERLKGVDSTLKIQPAKLEDSAVYLCASSLIGSGINEKLFFGSGTQLSVL.

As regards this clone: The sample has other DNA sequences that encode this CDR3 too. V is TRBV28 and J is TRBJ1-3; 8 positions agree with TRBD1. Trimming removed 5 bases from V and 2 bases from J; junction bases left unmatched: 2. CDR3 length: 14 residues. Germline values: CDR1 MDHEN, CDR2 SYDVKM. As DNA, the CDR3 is TGTGCCAGCAGTCCGACAGGGGCTGGAAACACCATATATTTT. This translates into CASSPTGAGNTIYF.